What follows are 8 T cell receptor beta chains derived from one specimen sequenced in a study of T-cell reconstitution after alpha-beta-depleted transplantation in children. It was with unique molecular identifiers that the TCRbeta library was prepared. TCRdb redid the calling of the PCR reads with MiXCR, one entry per CDR3 protein. The table records some 70,000 distinct CDR3 sequences, about 6.7% of them present only once. Sequencing was performed on PBMCs from the stem cell graft donor, taken from the stem cell graft. The receptors here all came from a human donor who donated a stem cell graft to a child with acute lymphoblastic leukemia.

Ten or more counts support this clonotype. CDR3 coding DNA: TGCGCCAGCAGCTTGGCCCCGACAGGAGGTAGCAATCAGCCCCAGCATTTT. Protein sequence: CASSLAPTGGSNQPQHF. The rearrangement uses TRBV5-1 and TRBJ1-5; possible D gene TRBD1, 6 bases. This CDR3 has 17 residues. Trimming removed 0 bases at V and 0 bases at J, with 13 bases between. CDR1 is SGHRS, CDR2 YFSETQ, per germline.

V and J are TRBV13 and TRBJ2-7, with 10 bases that match TRBD2. The CDR3 totals 18 residues. The V gene's germline CDR1 is PRHDT and CDR2 FYEKMQ (reference sequence). In DNA form, the CDR3 reads TGTACCTGCAGCTTATTCCCGAGCATAGCGGGAGGAGACTACGAGCAGTACTTC. The encoded protein is CTCSLFPSIAGGDYEQYF.

This clonotype was recorded many times. The chain combines TRBV12-3 or TRBV12-4 with TRBJ2-1, with TRBD2 identical over 13 bases. V dropped 4 bases and J dropped 2; count of bases not matched to a gene: 14. This CDR3 region has 20 residues. The CDR3 nucleotides are TGTGCCAGCAGTTCCTACACCTCCGGGACTAGCGGGGTACCCTACAATGAGCAGTTCTTC. This encodes CASSSYTSGTSGVPYNEQFF.

The chain employs TRBV28 and TRBJ1-3; maybe TRBD1 (5 bases). Germline CDR1 reads MDHEN; CDR2 reads SYDVKM. CDR3 length: 15 amino acids. The ends were cut back, 6 bases at V and 0 bases at J, with 12 bases in the middle. The CDR3 DNA is TGTGCCAGCAGCATTGACAGTACCTCTGGAAACACCATATATTTT. Translated: CASSIDSTSGNTIYF.

The sample holds many counts of this clonotype. The rearrangement uses TRBV10-3 and TRBJ2-3; a weak D match, TRBD2 (6 bases). V lost 8 bases, J lost 6 bases, and 18 bases lay in between. The CDR3 is 14 amino acids. Germline lookup yields CDR1 ENHRY and CDR2 SYGVKD. CDR3 residues: CAIRMGTSQDTQYF. The CDR3 nucleotides are TGTGCCATCCGCATGGGGACTTCGCAGGATACGCAGTATTTT.

This clonotype appeared many times. The CDR3 region is CASSLDKTTTNEKLFF. The CDR3 coding sequence is TGCGCCAGCAGCCTTGACAAGACCACGACTAATGAAAAACTGTTTTTT. The V call is TRBV5-1, the J call TRBJ1-4, with D unresolved. Germline CDR1 reads SGHRS; CDR2 reads YFSETQ. V dropped 4 bases and J dropped 2 bases, with 15 bases sitting between them. This CDR3 has 16 residues.

This clonotype occurred a few times. The chain couples TRBV20-1 to TRBJ1-6, with D hard to call. The germline V and J ends were trimmed by 5 bases and 9 bases, with 14 bases remaining between them. Germline lookup yields CDR1 DFQATT and CDR2 SNEGSKA (reference sequence). CDR3 length: 13 amino acids. CDR3: CSAGQTEGSPLHF. The CDR3 DNA reads as TGCAGTGCTGGGCAGACCGAGGGTTCACCCCTCCACTTT.

This clonotype was seen repeatedly, ten times or more. V gene TRBV12-3 or TRBV12-4 combines with J gene TRBJ1-5, with 7 bases aligning to TRBD1. The CDR3 runs to 15 residues. The V and J ends lost 6 bases and 6 bases, in that order; junction bases with no gene match: 11. The CDR3: CASRPQGGQGQPQHF. CDR3 nucleotides: TGTGCCAGCAGACCTCAGGGGGGTCAAGGTCAGCCCCAGCATTTT.